These 3 T cell receptor beta chains share one sample of origin, sequenced in a study of cytomegalovirus exposure and HLA in healthy donors. Both 60 Vbeta primers and 13 Jbeta primers went into the PCR. Assay: immunoSEQ multiplex PCR; the TCRdb copy retains only in-frame clones and omits some. The sample yields approximately 130,000 clones, more than 65% seen once. The sample consisted of PBMCs. These receptors were taken from a woman aged 55-69 years in good health and CMV-seropositive.

This chain joins TRBV19 and TRBJ1-1; a weak D match, TRBD1 (6 bases). Germline V CDR1 and CDR2: LNHDA, SQIVND (reference sequence). The V end lost 5 bases, the J end lost 2 bases, and 15 bases lay between the germline ends. This CDR3 has 15 residues. The CDR3 spells CASSSGDTFNTEAFF. The CDR3, as DNA: TGTGCCAGTAGTTCCGGGGACACATTCAACACTGAAGCTTTCTTT.

The J gene is TRBJ1-5, the V gene TRBV6-6; D possibly corresponds to TRBD1 (5 bases). The CDR3 is 15 residues long. V was clipped by 10 bases and J by 2 bases, with 18 bases between them. Germline assignment: CDR1 MNHNY and CDR2 SVGAGI (reference sequence). Here the CDR3 DNA reads TGTGCCATACAGGATGCAGGGATCGGCAATCAGCCCCAGCATTTT. Protein: CAIQDAGIGNQPQHF.

This chain uses TRBV9 with TRBJ1-4, with TRBD1 identical over 8 bases. Germline V gives CDR1 SGDLS, CDR2 YYNGEE. V shed 3 bases, J shed 7 bases, and the junction held 8 bases outside the gene matches. The CDR3 loop spans 15 amino acids. The CDR3 coding sequence is TGTGCCAGCAGCGCCGGACAGGGCGAACTTGAAAAACTGTTTTTT. Encoded protein: CASSAGQGELEKLFF.